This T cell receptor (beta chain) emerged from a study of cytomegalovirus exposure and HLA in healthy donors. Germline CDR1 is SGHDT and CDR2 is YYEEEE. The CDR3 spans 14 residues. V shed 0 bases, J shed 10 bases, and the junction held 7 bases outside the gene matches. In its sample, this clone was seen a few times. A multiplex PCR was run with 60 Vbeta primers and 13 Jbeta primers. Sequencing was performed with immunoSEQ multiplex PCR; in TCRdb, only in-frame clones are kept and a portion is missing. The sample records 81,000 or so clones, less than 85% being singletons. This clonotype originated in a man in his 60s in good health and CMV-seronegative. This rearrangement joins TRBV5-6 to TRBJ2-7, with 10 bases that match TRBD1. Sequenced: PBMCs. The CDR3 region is CASSLEGQGLRQYF. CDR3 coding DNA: TGTGCCAGCAGCTTGGAGGGACAGGGGCTCCGACAGTACTTC.